Listed below are T cell receptor beta chains from one sample, sequenced in a study of response to subunit inactivated influenza vaccine. In TCRdb, the RT-PCR reads were re-called with MiXCR into one record per CDR3 protein. Among under 950,000 distinct CDR3 sequences listed, roughly 20% were seen once. The sample consisted of PBMCs from blood, taken 4 to 6 days after vaccination. Receptors were obtained from a man aged 50 to 60 who received an inactivated influenza vaccine. Both conserved end residues are part of each CDR3. D genes are given only for firm matches. The size entry is marked missing in some rows and otherwise reads once, few, many or a size class.

clone size | J gene | D gene | V gene | CDR3 DNA | CDR3 protein
NA | TRBJ2-4 | NA | TRBV7-2 | TGTGCCAGCAGCTTAGGATGGGGTACAGGCAAAAACATTCAGTACTTC | CASSLGWGTGKNIQYF
NA | TRBJ2-7 | TRBD2 | TRBV5-1 | TGCGCCAGCAGCCCCGGACTAGCCATTCGGTCCTACGAGCAGTACTTC | CASSPGLAIRSYEQYF
few | TRBJ2-1 | TRBD2 | TRBV29-1 | TGCAGCGTTGAAGGAACTAGCGGGAGAGTCAATGAGCAGTTCTTC | CSVEGTSGRVNEQFF
few | TRBJ2-5 | NA | TRBV20-1 | TGCAGTGCAATGAGGGGAAGAGCCCCGTACCAAGAGACCCAGTACTTC | CSAMRGRAPYQETQYF
many | TRBJ1-2 | NA | TRBV6-1 | TGTGCCAGCGGCCGCCCCGGGACATATTATGGCTACACCTTC | CASGRPGTYYGYTF
NA | TRBJ2-1 | TRBD2 | TRBV3-1 | TGTGCCAGCAGCCAGAGTAGCGGGAGTCGTGAGCAGTTCTTC | CASSQSSGSREQFF
NA | TRBJ2-3 | TRBD2 | TRBV5-6 | TGTGCCAGCAGCTTGCGGAGCGGGAACCACAAAGCAGATACGCAGTATTTT | CASSLRSGNHKADTQYF
NA | TRBJ2-7 | TRBD2 | TRBV20-1 | TGCAGTGCTAGAGCTGAGGGACTAGCGGGACGGGAGCAGTACTTC | CSARAEGLAGREQYF
NA | TRBJ2-6 | NA | TRBV28 | TGTGCCAGCAGGACTCCTTCTGGGGCCAACGTCCTGACTTTC | CASRTPSGANVLTF
NA | TRBJ1-6 | NA | TRBV6-2/TRBV6-3 | TGTGCCAGCAGTTACTCAGCGCAGAGTTCACCCCTCCACTTT | CASSYSAQSSPLHF
few | TRBJ1-1 | TRBD1 | TRBV20-1 | TGCAGTGCTAACAGGGGGCATGGGAACACTGAAGCTTTCTTT | CSANRGHGNTEAFF
few | TRBJ2-1 | NA | TRBV29-1 | TGCAGCGTGTTAGGGCACCCGTACAATGAGCAGTTCTTC | CSVLGHPYNEQFF
few | TRBJ1-2 | NA | TRBV20-1 | TGCAGTGCTAGTCTCCGGTCGTATGGCTACACCTTC | CSASLRSYGYTF
NA | TRBJ1-5 | NA | TRBV24-1 | TGTGCCACCAGTGACTTCACAGGGCTCCGAAGCAATCAGCCCCAGCATTTT | CATSDFTGLRSNQPQHF
NA | TRBJ2-7 | TRBD2 | TRBV20-1 | TGCAGTGCTCATCTGACGGGGGGGAGGATCGCCTACGAGCAGTACTTC | CSAHLTGGRIAYEQYF
NA | TRBJ2-1 | NA | TRBV5-1 | TGCGCCACCAAACAGGGACGAAACAATGAGCAGTTCTTC | CATKQGRNNEQFF
few | TRBJ2-3 | TRBD2 | TRBV20-1 | TGCAGTGCTAAAACGCGGGGGGATGCTACGCAGTATTTT | CSAKTRGDATQYF
few | TRBJ2-2 | NA | TRBV9 | TGTGCCAGCAGCGTAGGGCTGGCACGCGAGGACACCGGGGAGCTGTTTTTT | CASSVGLAREDTGELFF
NA | TRBJ2-1 | NA | TRBV12-3/TRBV12-4 | TGTGCCAGCAGTTTACCTAGCGCATACTCCTACAATGAGCAGTTCTTC | CASSLPSAYSYNEQFF
few | TRBJ1-4 | NA | TRBV5-1 | TGCGCCAGCAGCCTTAACACTGGCACTAATGAAAAACTGTTTTTT | CASSLNTGTNEKLFF
NA | TRBJ2-3 | NA | TRBV7-9 | TGTGCCAGCAGCTCGCTAGCCCCAGATACGCAGTATTTT | CASSSLAPDTQYF
NA | TRBJ2-1 | NA | TRBV12-3/TRBV12-4 | TGTGCCAGCCGGGGGACCTCCTACAATGAGCAGTTCTTC | CASRGTSYNEQFF